The 27 T cell receptor beta chains presented below share a single source sample, sequenced in a study of blood T cell repertoires in COVID-19. TCRdb's copy holds only in-frame clones and misses some; the assay was immunoSEQ multiplex PCR. This table has roughly 36,000 clones, almost 85% appearing once. Sequenced: peripheral blood. The origin of the receptors is a man aged 60 to 75 with active COVID-19.

The chain is built from TRBV5-4 and TRBJ1-2, with D maybe TRBD1 (5 bases). This CDR3 has 13 residues. In germline, CDR1 is SGHNT, CDR2 YYREEE (reference sequence). Trimming shortened V by 2 bases and J by 8 bases, and 13 bases separated the two germline ends. The CDR3 sequence: CASSLDGARGYTF. Here the CDR3 DNA reads TGTGCCAGCAGCTTAGATGGGGCGCGGGGCTACACCTTC.

The chain recombines TRBV28 with TRBJ2-3; a weak D match, TRBD2 (6 bases). The CDR3 is 13 amino acids. The ends were cut back, 4 bases at V and 8 bases at J, with 13 bases in the middle. CDR1 and CDR2 (germline): MDHEN, SYDVKM. DNA of the CDR3: TGTGCCAGCAGTTGGAGGGCCCGGGCTACGCAGTATTTT. Residues: CASSWRARATQYF.

The chain is built from TRBV13 and TRBJ1-1; 7 bases align to TRBD1. The CDR3 is 16 amino acids. Germline V gene lookup returns CDR1 PRHDT and CDR2 FYEKMQ (reference sequence). The V and J ends lost 0 bases and 5 bases, in that order; junction bases with no gene match: 9. Here the CDR3 DNA reads TGTGCCAGCAGCTTAGGCCACACAGGGGTGGGAACTGAAGCTTTCTTT. It encodes CASSLGHTGVGTEAFF. Complete variable domain (other parts from reference TRBV13 and TRBJ1-1): AAGVIQSPRHLIKEKRETATLKCYPIPRHDTVYWYQQGPGQDPQFLISFYEKMQSDKGSIPDRFSAQQFSDYHSELNMSSLELGDSALYFCASSLGHTGVGTEAFFGQGTRLTVV.

The chain carries TRBV2 and TRBJ2-1; D may be TRBD2 (6 bases). CDR3 length: 15 residues. V was cut by 7 bases and J by 0 bases, with 13 bases left in between. Germline loops: CDR1 SNHLY, CDR2 FYNNEI. CDR3: CASKDYLNSYNEQFF. For the CDR3, the DNA is TGTGCCAGCAAGGACTACCTGAACTCCTACAATGAGCAGTTCTTC. Looking up the rest from reference TRBV2 and TRBJ2-1 gives the full variable domain: EPEVTQTPSHQVTQMGQEVILRCVPISNHLYFYWYRQILGQKVEFLVSFYNNEISEKSEIFDDQFSVERPDGSNFTLKIRSTKLEDSAMYFCASKDYLNSYNEQFFGPGTRLTVL.

This clone was picked up a small number of times. The chain combines TRBV29-1 with TRBJ2-2, with D unclear. CDR3 length: 11 residues. Germline V gene sequence: CDR1 SQVTM, CDR2 ANQGSEA. Between the trimmed V and J ends, which lost 5 bases and 9 bases, there was a span of 10 bases. The CDR3 loop is CSVPVSRELFF. The CDR3 nucleotides are TGCAGCGTTCCGGTAAGCAGGGAGCTGTTTTTT.

The rearrangement uses TRBV9 and TRBJ2-1; tentative D call: TRBD2 (5 bases). V was trimmed by 3 bases and J by 5 bases, leaving 9 bases between them. CDR1 and CDR2 (germline): SGDLS, YYNGEE. The CDR3 runs to 13 residues. The CDR3 is CASSGRLNNEQFF. In nucleotides, the CDR3 is TGTGCCAGCAGCGGTCGACTAAACAATGAGCAGTTCTTC.

The V call is TRBV27, the J call TRBJ2-3; tentatively, D is TRBD2 (6 bases). The CDR3 consists of 13 residues. V gave up 8 bases and J gave up 9 bases, with 18 bases separating them. Germline assignment: CDR1 MNHEY and CDR2 SMNVEV (reference sequence). CDR3 amino acids: CASGPGAPVTQYF. The CDR3 nucleotides are TGTGCCAGCGGGCCGGGAGCGCCCGTCACGCAGTATTTT.

The chain couples TRBV3-1 (or the pseudogene TRBV3-2) to TRBJ1-1; no clear D. CDR3 length equals 14 residues. Deletions cut 6 bases from V and 0 bases from J, with 11 bases between. Germline loops: CDR1 LGHDT, CDR2 YNNKEL (reference sequence). The CDR3 protein is CASRRMAVNTEAFF. In DNA form, the CDR3 reads TGTGCCAGCAGGAGGATGGCGGTGAACACTGAAGCTTTCTTT.

The chain joins TRBV14 to TRBJ1-1, with TRBD1 identical over 9 bases. Germline assignment: CDR1 SGHDN and CDR2 FVKESK. V trimming: 5 bases; J trimming: 5 bases; junction bases outside the gene matches: 12. The CDR3 is 16 amino acids. CDR3 nucleotide sequence: TGTGCCAGCAGCTTGGGCGGGGACAGGGTCATGACTGAAGCTTTCTTT. Translated, it gives CASSLGGDRVMTEAFF.

CDR3 amino acids: CASSPGQGGDEQFF. In DNA, the CDR3 is TGTGCCAGTAGCCCAGGACAGGGGGGCGATGAGCAGTTCTTC. V and J are TRBV19 and TRBJ2-1; 10 bases are a match to TRBD1. Germline CDR1 LNHDA, CDR2 SQIVND (reference sequence). Unmatched junction bases numbered 7, after V lost 6 bases and J lost 8 bases. This CDR3 region has 14 residues.

The chain combines TRBV4-1 with TRBJ2-2; TRBD1 matches 8 bases. CDR1 and CDR2 from the germline V gene are MGHRA and YSYEKL. Losses at the gene ends were 4 bases for V and 1 base for J; bases not matched to a gene: 11. The CDR3 sequence is 18 residues long. The CDR3 sequence is CASSLRDRTGRNTGELFF. The CDR3 DNA follows: TGCGCCAGCAGCCTACGAGATAGGACAGGGAGGAACACCGGGGAGCTGTTTTTT.

This clone was observed a few times. The V gene is TRBV12-3 or TRBV12-4, the J gene TRBJ2-3, with unresolved D. The V end lost 2 bases, the J end lost 3 bases, and 6 bases lay between the germline ends. CDR3 length equals 13 residues. In DNA, the CDR3 is TGTGCCAGCAGTTTACCGGTTACAGATACGCAGTATTTT. It encodes CASSLPVTDTQYF.

V is TRBV7-9 and J is TRBJ2-1; D remains ambiguous. Trimming shortened V by 5 bases and J by 9 bases, and 11 bases separated the two germline ends. The germline V gene has CDR1 SEHNR and CDR2 FQNEAQ (reference sequence). This CDR3 is 12 amino acids long. The CDR3 bases are TGTGCCAGCAGCCGCAGTTGGTCTGAGCAGTTCTTC. Protein: CASSRSWSEQFF.

The J gene is TRBJ2-3, the V gene TRBV7-3, with 8 bases that match TRBD2. The ends lost 6 bases at V and 4 bases at J; junction bases unmatched: 6. Germline V gene sequence: CDR1 SGHTA, CDR2 FQGTGA. This CDR3 contains 14 residues. The CDR3 DNA is TGTGCCAGCAGTCGAAGCGGGGGTTCAGATACGCAGTATTTT. Translated: CASSRSGGSDTQYF.

The chain carries TRBV5-6 and TRBJ2-4; TRBD1 aligns across 8 bases. Looked up from germline, CDR1 is SGHDT and CDR2 is YYEEEE. This CDR3 is built from 15 residues. Trimming removed 4 bases from V and 0 bases from J; junction bases left unmatched: 3. The CDR3 is CASSEDRVAKNIQYF. In DNA form, the CDR3 reads TGTGCCAGCAGCGAGGACAGGGTAGCCAAAAACATTCAGTACTTC. The full variable domain, completed using reference TRBV5-6 and TRBJ2-4, is DAGVTQSPTHLIKTRGQQVTLRCSPKSGHDTVSWYQQALGQGPQFIFQYYEEEERQRGNFPDRFSGHQFPNYSSELNVNALLLGDSALYLCASSEDRVAKNIQYFGAGTRLSVL.

The rearrangement uses TRBV7-9 and TRBJ1-1; D uncertain. V dropped 4 bases and J dropped 7 bases, with 16 bases sitting between them. CDR1 and CDR2 from the germline V gene are SEHNR and FQNEAQ (reference sequence). The CDR3 spans 14 residues. Here the CDR3 DNA reads TGTGCCAGCAGCTCCTCACGCGGACTCTATGAAGCTTTCTTT. Encoded protein: CASSSSRGLYEAFF.

The rearrangement uses TRBV6-5 and TRBJ1-4; D possibly corresponds to TRBD1 (5 bases). The germline CDR1 and CDR2 sequences are MNHEY and SVGAGI. V was trimmed by 2 bases and J by 8 bases, leaving 18 bases between them. The CDR3 has 16 residues. DNA for the CDR3: TGTGCCAGCAGTTACGGGTTCGGGGGATTCGGGGAAAAACTGTTTTTT. This codes for CASSYGFGGFGEKLFF.

The gene calls are TRBV7-8 and TRBJ2-1, with 12 positions matching TRBD2. Trimming at V came to 2 bases and at J to 9 bases, leaving 2 bases not matched to a gene. CDR3 length: 14 residues. Per the germline V gene, CDR1 is SGHVS and CDR2 is FQNEAQ. The CDR3 spells CASSLLLAGGEQFF. CDR3 sequence (DNA): TGTGCCAGCAGCTTATTACTAGCGGGAGGTGAGCAGTTCTTC. Drawing the rest from reference TRBV7-8 and TRBJ2-1, the complete variable domain is GAGVSQSPRYKVAKRGQDVALRCDPISGHVSLFWYQQALGQGPEFLTYFQNEAQLDKSGLPSDRFFAERPEGSVSTLKIQRTQQEDSAVYLCASSLLLAGGEQFFGPGTRLTVL.

Turning to this clone: The germline gene is not matched at one end of the junction; a read error may be the cause. V and J are TRBV2 and TRBJ1-4; a weak D match, TRBD1 (6 bases). Per the germline V gene, CDR1 is SNHLY and CDR2 is FYNNEI. The CDR3 is made up of 11 amino acids. DNA for the CDR3: TGTGCCAGCAGGACCCCTGGACAGATTGTATTT. This translates into CASRTPGQIVF.

The chain combines TRBV27 with TRBJ2-7; 11 bases match TRBD2. V trimming: 3 bases; J trimming: 2 bases; junction bases outside the gene matches: 15. Germline lookup yields CDR1 MNHEY and CDR2 SMNVEV (reference sequence). The CDR3 is 19 amino acids. The CDR3 is CASSLSLGIAGGSTYEQYV. The DNA of the CDR3 is TGTGCCAGCAGTTTGAGTCTCGGAATAGCGGGAGGGAGTACCTACGAGCAGTACGTC.

The chain uses TRBV11-3 and TRBJ2-1; 8 bases fit TRBD2. The CDR3 contains 16 residues. Looked up from germline, CDR1 is SGHNT and CDR2 is YENEEA. The trim removed 5 bases at V and 0 bases at J, leaving 6 bases unmatched. CDR3 nucleotides: TGTGCCAGCAGCCCCCGGGAGGGGGGCTCCTACAATGAGCAGTTCTTC. Translating gives CASSPREGGSYNEQFF.

The J gene is TRBJ1-1, the V gene TRBV19; TRBD1 agrees at 7 bases. Unmatched junction bases numbered 15, after V lost 11 bases and J lost 9 bases. CDR1 is LNHDA, CDR2 SQIVND, per germline (reference sequence). The CDR3 is 13 residues long. The CDR3 protein is CAATATKGAKAFF. The CDR3, as DNA: TGTGCCGCCACCGCCACAAAGGGGGCAAAAGCTTTCTTT.

J is TRBJ2-7 and V is TRBV9, with 11 bases that match TRBD2. This CDR3 region has 15 residues. The V gene's germline CDR1 is SGDLS and CDR2 YYNGEE. Trimming at V came to 1 base and at J to 3 bases, leaving 3 bases not matched to a gene. The CDR3 here is CASSVTSGRNYEQYF. Written as DNA, the CDR3 is TGTGCCAGCAGCGTAACTAGCGGGAGAAACTACGAGCAGTACTTC. The complete variable domain, with remaining parts taken from reference TRBV9 and TRBJ2-7, reads DSGVTQTPKHLITATGQRVTLRCSPRSGDLSVYWYQQSLDQGLQFLIQYYNGEERAKGNILERFSAQQFPDLHSELNLSSLELGDSALYFCASSVTSGRNYEQYFGPGTRLTVT.

The chain links TRBV5-1 to TRBJ2-2; 7 nucleotides line up with TRBD1. This CDR3 comprises 15 residues. Germline CDR1 SGHRS, CDR2 YFSETQ. V trimming: 4 bases; J trimming: 5 bases; junction bases outside the gene matches: 8. CDR3 in DNA: TGCGCCAGCAGCACACAGGGGATCGATACCGGGGAGCTGTTTTTT. This gives the protein CASSTQGIDTGELFF.

V gene TRBV28 combines with J gene TRBJ1-1; D perhaps matches TRBD1 (6 bases). V lost 6 bases and J lost 0, with 11 bases in between. The CDR3 covers 14 residues. Germline CDR1 is MDHEN and CDR2 is SYDVKM. CDR3 sequence: CASRYGTLNTEAFF. The DNA for the CDR3 is TGTGCCAGCAGATACGGGACACTGAACACTGAAGCTTTCTTT.

This chain connects TRBV18 to TRBJ2-5, with 8 positions matching TRBD2. This CDR3 has 14 amino acids. Germline CDR1 is KGHSH and CDR2 is LQKENI. V dropped 5 bases and J dropped 4; count of bases not matched to a gene: 6. CDR3 in DNA: TGTGCCAGCTCAGATTCCGCGGGAGGAGAGACCCAGTACTTC. Protein: CASSDSAGGETQYF.

This clone was observed a single time. The chain employs TRBV6-4 and TRBJ2-3, with TRBD2 matching over 14 bases. The CDR3 has 19 residues. The germline V gene encodes CDR1 MRHNA and CDR2 SNTAGT. With V trimmed by 2 bases and J by 1 base, 8 bases remained unmatched. The CDR3 here is CASSDGGTSGSYGTDTQYF. CDR3 coding DNA: TGTGCCAGCAGTGACGGTGGGACTAGCGGGAGTTACGGCACAGATACGCAGTATTTT.